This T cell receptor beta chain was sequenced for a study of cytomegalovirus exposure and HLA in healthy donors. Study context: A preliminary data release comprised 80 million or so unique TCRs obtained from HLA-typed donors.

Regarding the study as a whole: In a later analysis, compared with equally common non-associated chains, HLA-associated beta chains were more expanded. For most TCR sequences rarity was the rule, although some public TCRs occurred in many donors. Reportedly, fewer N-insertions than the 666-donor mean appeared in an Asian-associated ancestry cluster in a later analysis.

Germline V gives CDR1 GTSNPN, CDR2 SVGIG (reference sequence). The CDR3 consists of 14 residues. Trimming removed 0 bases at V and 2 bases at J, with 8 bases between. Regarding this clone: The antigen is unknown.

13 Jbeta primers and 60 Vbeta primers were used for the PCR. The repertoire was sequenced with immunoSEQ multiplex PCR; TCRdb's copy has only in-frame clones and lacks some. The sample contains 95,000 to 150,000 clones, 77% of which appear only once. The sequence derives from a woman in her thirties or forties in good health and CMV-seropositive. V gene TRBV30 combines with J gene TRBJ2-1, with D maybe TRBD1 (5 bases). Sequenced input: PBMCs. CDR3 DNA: TGTGCCTGGAGTGTGGTCAGGGCCTACAATGAGCAGTTCTTC. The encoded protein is CAWSVVRAYNEQFF.